This TCR beta chain was found in a study of T cell responses to AZD1222 COVID-19 vaccine. Overall study context: Second-dose recipients at about 4 or about 12 weeks were treated as one pooled group.

As concerns this clone: Its antigen remains unidentified.

Study-wide points: CD4 TCRs associated with vaccination spanned spike, dominating at 160-218 and 743-854. Females made up more of the donors, who were largely white British, and clonal diversity may have come out too low. Among AZD1222 vaccinees, only six were seropositive at baseline.

Measured with immunoSEQ multiplex PCR; TCRdb has only the in-frame clones, and not every one. Here the sample spans around 180,000 clones, around 87% being singletons. Germline V CDR1 and CDR2: SGDLS, YYNGEE. CDR3 length equals 14 residues. Trimming removed 0 bases from V and 5 bases from J, with 10 bases in between. This specimen consisted of peripheral blood, obtained on day 0 of AZD1222 vaccination. The sequence was obtained from an adult in good health. This rearrangement joins TRBV9 to TRBJ2-3; no firm D call. The CDR3 sequence is CASSVGPGVDTQYF. The CDR3 DNA is TGTGCCAGCAGCGTAGGGCCTGGGGTAGATACGCAGTATTTT.